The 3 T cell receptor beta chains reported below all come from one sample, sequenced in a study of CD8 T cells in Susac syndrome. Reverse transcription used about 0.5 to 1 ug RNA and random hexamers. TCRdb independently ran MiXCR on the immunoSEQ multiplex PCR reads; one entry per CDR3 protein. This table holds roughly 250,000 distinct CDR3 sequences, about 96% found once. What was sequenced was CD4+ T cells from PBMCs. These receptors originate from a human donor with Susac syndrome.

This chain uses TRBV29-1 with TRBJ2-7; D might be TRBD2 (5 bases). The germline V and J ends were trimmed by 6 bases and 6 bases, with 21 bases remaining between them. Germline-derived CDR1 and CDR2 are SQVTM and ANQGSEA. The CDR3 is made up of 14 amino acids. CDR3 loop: CSVEKGSLSGEQYF. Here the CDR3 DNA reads TGCAGCGTCGAGAAAGGGAGTCTCTCGGGCGAGCAGTACTTC.

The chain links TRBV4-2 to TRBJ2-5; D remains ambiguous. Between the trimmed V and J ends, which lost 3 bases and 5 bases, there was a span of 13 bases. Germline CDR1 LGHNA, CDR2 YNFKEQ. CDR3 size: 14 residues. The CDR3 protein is CASSQRPGMETQYF. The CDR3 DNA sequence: TGTGCCAGCAGCCAGCGACCCGGAATGGAGACCCAGTACTTC.

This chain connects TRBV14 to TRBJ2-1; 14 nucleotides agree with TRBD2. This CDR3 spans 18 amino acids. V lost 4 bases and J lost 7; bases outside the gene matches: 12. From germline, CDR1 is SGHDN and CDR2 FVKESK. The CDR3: CASSPGTSGSMEENEQFF. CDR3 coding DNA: TGTGCCAGCAGCCCCGGGACTAGCGGGAGTATGGAGGAGAATGAGCAGTTCTTC.